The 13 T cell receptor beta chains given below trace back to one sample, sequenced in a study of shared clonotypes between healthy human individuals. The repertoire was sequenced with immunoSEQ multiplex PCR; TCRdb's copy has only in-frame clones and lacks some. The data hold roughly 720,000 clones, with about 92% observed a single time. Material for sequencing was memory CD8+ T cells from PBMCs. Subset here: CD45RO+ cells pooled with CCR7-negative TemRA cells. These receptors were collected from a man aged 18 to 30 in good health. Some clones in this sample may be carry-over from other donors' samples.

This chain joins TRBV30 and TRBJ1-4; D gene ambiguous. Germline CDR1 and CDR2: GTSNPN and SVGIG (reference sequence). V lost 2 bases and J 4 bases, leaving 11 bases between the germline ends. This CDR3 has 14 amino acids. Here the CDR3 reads CAWSLGTVNEKLFF. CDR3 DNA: TGTGCCTGGAGTCTCGGAACAGTTAATGAAAAACTGTTTTTT.

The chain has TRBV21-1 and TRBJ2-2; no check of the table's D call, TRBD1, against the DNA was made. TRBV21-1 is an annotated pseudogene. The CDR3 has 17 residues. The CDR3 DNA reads TGTGCCAGCAGCAAAAACGGCAGGGGCACGAACACCGGGGAGCTGTTTTTT. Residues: CASSKNGRGTNTGELFF.

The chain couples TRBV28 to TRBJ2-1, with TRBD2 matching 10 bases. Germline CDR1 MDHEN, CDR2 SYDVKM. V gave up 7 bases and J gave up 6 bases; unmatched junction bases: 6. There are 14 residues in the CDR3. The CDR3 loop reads CASNPSSGSNEQFF. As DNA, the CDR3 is TGTGCCAGCAACCCATCTAGCGGGAGCAATGAGCAGTTCTTC.

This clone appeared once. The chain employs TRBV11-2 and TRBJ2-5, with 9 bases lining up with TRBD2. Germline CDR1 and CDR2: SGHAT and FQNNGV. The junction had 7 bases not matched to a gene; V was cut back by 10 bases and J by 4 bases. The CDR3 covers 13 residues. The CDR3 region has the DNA TGTGCCACTAGCGGGGTGTTGGTAGAGACCCAGTACTTC. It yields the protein CATSGVLVETQYF.

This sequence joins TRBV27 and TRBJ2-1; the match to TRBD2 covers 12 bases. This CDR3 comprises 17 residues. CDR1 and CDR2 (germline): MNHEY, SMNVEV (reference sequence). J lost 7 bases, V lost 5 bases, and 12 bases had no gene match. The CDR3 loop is CASSTSPSGRAGNEQFF. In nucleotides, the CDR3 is TGTGCCAGCAGTACGAGCCCTAGCGGGAGGGCCGGGAATGAGCAGTTCTTC.

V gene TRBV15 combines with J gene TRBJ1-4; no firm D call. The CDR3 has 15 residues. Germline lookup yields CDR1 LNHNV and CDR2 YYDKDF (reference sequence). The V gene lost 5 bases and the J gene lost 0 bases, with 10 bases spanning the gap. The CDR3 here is CATSQRTTTNEKLFF. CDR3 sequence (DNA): TGTGCCACCAGCCAGCGAACCACAACTAATGAAAAACTGTTTTTT.

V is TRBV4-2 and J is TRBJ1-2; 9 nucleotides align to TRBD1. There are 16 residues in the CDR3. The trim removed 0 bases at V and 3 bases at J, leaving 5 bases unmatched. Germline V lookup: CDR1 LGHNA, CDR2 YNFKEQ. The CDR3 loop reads CASSQEDRGWDYGYTF. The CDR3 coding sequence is TGTGCCAGCAGCCAAGAGGACAGGGGATGGGACTATGGCTACACCTTC.

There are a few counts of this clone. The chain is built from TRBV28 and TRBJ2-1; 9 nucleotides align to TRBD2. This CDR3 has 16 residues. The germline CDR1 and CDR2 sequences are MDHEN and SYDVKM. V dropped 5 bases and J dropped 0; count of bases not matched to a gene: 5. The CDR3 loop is CASSPYSGSSYNEQFF. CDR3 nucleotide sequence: TGTGCCAGCAGTCCATATAGCGGGAGCTCCTACAATGAGCAGTTCTTC.

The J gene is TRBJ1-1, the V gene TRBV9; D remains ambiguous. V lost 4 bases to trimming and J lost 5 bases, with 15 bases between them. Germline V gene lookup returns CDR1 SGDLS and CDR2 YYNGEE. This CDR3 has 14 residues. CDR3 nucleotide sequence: TGTGCCAGCAGCCCCCTCTTTACTCCAACTGAAGCTTTCTTT. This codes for CASSPLFTPTEAFF.

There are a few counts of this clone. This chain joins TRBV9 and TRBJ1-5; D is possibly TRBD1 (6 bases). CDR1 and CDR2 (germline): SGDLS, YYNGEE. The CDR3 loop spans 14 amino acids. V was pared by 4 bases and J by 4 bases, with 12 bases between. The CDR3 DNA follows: TGTGCCAGCAGCCTCACAGGGAGGAATCAGCCCCAGCATTTT. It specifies CASSLTGRNQPQHF.

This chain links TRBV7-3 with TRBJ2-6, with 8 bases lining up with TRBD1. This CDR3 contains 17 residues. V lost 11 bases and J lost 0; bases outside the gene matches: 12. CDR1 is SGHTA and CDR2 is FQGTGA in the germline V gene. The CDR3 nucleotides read TGTGCCTCCAGCCCGGGACAGGCTTACTCTGGGGCCAACGTCCTGACTTTC. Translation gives CASSPGQAYSGANVLTF. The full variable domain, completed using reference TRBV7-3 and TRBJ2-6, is GAGVSQTPSNKVTEKGKYVELRCDPISGHTALYWYRQSLGQGPEFLIYFQGTGAADDSGLPNDRFFAVRPEGSVSTLKIQRTERGDSAVYLCASSPGQAYSGANVLTFGAGSRLTVL.

The CDR3 is CASSQGHKGIGTDTQYF. In DNA form, the CDR3 reads TGCGCCAGCAGCCAAGGGCACAAAGGGATAGGAACAGATACGCAGTATTTT. This chain uses TRBV4-1 with TRBJ2-3; D not certain. The germline V gene encodes CDR1 MGHRA and CDR2 YSYEKL. This CDR3 has 17 residues. Trimming took off 1 base at V and 3 bases at J, with 17 bases between the two ends.

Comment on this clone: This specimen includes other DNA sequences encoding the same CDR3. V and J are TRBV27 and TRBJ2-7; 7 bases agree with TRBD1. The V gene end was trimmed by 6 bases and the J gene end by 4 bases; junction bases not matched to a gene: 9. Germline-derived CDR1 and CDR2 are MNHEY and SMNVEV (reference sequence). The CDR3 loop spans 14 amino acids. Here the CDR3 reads CASSPLGTAYEQYF. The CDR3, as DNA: TGTGCCAGCAGCCCATTAGGGACAGCATACGAGCAGTACTTC.